Listed below are T cell receptor beta chains from one sample, sequenced in a study of blood T cell repertoires in COVID-19. Some clones are missing from TCRdb's copy, which holds only in-frame ones; the method was immunoSEQ multiplex PCR. The sample lists 50,000 to 65,000 clones; around 87% were seen once. Sequencing was done on a sample of peripheral blood. All receptors derive from a human donor in a cohort sampled during active COVID-19. CDR3s include the opening cysteine and the closing phenylalanine or tryptophan. Each record gives: J gene, D gene, clone size, V gene, CDR3 DNA, CDR3 protein. D genes are given only for firm matches. Size values are once, few and many counts, or a class for expanded clones, and some rows have none.

TRBJ2-3,TRBD1,-,TRBV5-1,TGCGCCAGCAGCCTCCGTGGGACAGGGATCACAGATACGCAGTATTTT,CASSLRGTGITDTQYF
TRBJ1-5,TRBD1,-,TRBV29-1,TGCAGCGTTGGGACAGGGAATCAGCCCCAGCATTTT,CSVGTGNQPQHF
TRBJ1-1,-,once,TRBV12-3/TRBV12-4,TGTGCCAGCAGAGCTTCTATGAACACTGAAGCTTTCTTT,CASRASMNTEAFF
TRBJ2-7,TRBD2,few,TRBV4-1,TGCGCCAGCAGCCAAGATTGGATGGCGGGAGGGCGCTACGAGCAGTACTTC,CASSQDWMAGGRYEQYF
TRBJ2-4,TRBD2,few,TRBV2,TGTGCCAGCAGCCGACTAGCGGGTGCGGCCAAAAACATTCAGTACTTC,CASSRLAGAAKNIQYF
TRBJ2-3,TRBD2,-,TRBV3-1/TRBV3-2,TGTGCCAGCAGCCATCGGTCTGCGACTAGCGCCACAGATACGCAGTATTTT,CASSHRSATSATDTQYF
TRBJ2-7,-,-,TRBV7-9,TGTGCCAGCAGTCGTGTTGACGGGAGCTCCTACGAGCAGTACTTC,CASSRVDGSSYEQYF
TRBJ1-1,TRBD1,-,TRBV10-2,TGCGCCAGCAGTTTCGACAGGGATGGGGCTGAAGCTTTCTTT,CASSFDRDGAEAFF
TRBJ2-3,TRBD2,once,TRBV13,TGTGCCAGCAGACTAGCGGGAGCAGATACGCAGTATTTT,CASRLAGADTQYF
TRBJ1-1,-,few,TRBV6-5,TGTGCCAGCAGAATGCATCACAGGGATGGCACTGAAGCTTTCTTT,CASRMHHRDGTEAFF
TRBJ1-1,-,-,TRBV25-1,TGTGCCAGCAGTGGAACGGGGAGTGGCACTGAAGCTTTCTTT,CASSGTGSGTEAFF
TRBJ1-6,TRBD1,-,TRBV6-5,TGTGCCAGCAGGACAGGGGATTCACCCCTCCACTTT,CASRTGDSPLHF
TRBJ1-4,TRBD1,-,TRBV28,TGTGCCAGCAGTTCGAGGACAGGGAGCCTTGAAAAACTGTTTTTT,CASSSRTGSLEKLFF
TRBJ1-6,-,-,TRBV29-1,TGCAGCGTTGGCTGGGGGCGGGATTCACCCCTCCACTTT,CSVGWGRDSPLHF
TRBJ2-7,-,-,TRBV4-3,TGCGCCAGCAGCCAAGACCCGTACGAGCAGTACTTC,CASSQDPYEQYF
TRBJ2-1,-,-,TRBV6-5,TGTGCCAGCCCTCTCCACAATGAGCAGTTCTTC,CASPLHNEQFF
TRBJ1-6,-,-,TRBV9,TGTGCCAGCAGCGTTGGAGATGTAAGCTCACCCCTCCACTTT,CASSVGDVSSPLHF
TRBJ1-3,-,-,TRBV18,TGTGCCAGCTCCCCTGTACTCTCCGGGACACGGCCTGATAGGGACGGAAACACCATATATTTT,CASSPVLSGTRPDRDGNTIYF
TRBJ2-7,TRBD2,-,TRBV11-3,TGTGCCAGCAGCTTAGAGGCGGGAGTCTCGCTCGAGCAGTACTTC,CASSLEAGVSLEQYF
TRBJ2-6,-,-,TRBV6-2/TRBV6-3,TGTGCCAGCAGTTATCAGGTCTCTGGGGCCAACGTCCTGACTTTC,CASSYQVSGANVLTF
TRBJ1-1,-,-,TRBV28,TGTGCCAGCAGTTCCCTCGGGACTGTGAACACTGAAGCTTTCTTT,CASSSLGTVNTEAFF
TRBJ1-4,-,-,TRBV19,TGTGCCAGTAGTCCCGGGAGACTTACTAATGAAAAACTGTTTTTT,CASSPGRLTNEKLFF
TRBJ1-3,-,-,TRBV19,TGTGCCAGCCATCCAAGAGCGGGAAACACCATATATTTT,CASHPRAGNTIYF
TRBJ2-3,-,once,TRBV9,TGTGCCAGCAGCCCCCGGTCGGTAACTTTAGCTACGCAGTATTTT,CASSPRSVTLATQYF
TRBJ2-2,TRBD2,few,TRBV10-3,TGTGCCATTCGGTCGGGACTAGCGGGAGGGCTGAGCACCGGGGAGCTGTTTTTT,CAIRSGLAGGLSTGELFF
TRBJ1-1,TRBD1,-,TRBV18,TGTGCCAGCTCACGGACAGGGAACACTGAAGCTTTCTTT,CASSRTGNTEAFF
TRBJ2-5,-,-,TRBV10-2,TGCGCCAGCAGTGAGTCGAATGGGGCGGCAGAGACCCAGTACTTC,CASSESNGAAETQYF
TRBJ2-1,TRBD2,-,TRBV2,TGTGCCAGCGTGCTAGCGGGAGGTTCCTACAATGAGCAGTTCTTC,CASVLAGGSYNEQFF
TRBJ2-7,TRBD2,once,TRBV4-3,TGCGCCAGCAGCCAAGATGGCGGGGGTCGGTACGAGCAGTACTTC,CASSQDGGGRYEQYF